This TCR beta chain was captured in a study of shared clonotypes between healthy human individuals. Study as a whole: CD4 naive and CD4 memory each took three plates per donor, while CD8 naive took two and CD8 memory one. Study-level results: Sequencing depth was a factor that was expected to affect clonotype sharing among donors.

Sequenced by immunoSEQ multiplex PCR; TCRdb stores in-frame clones only, minus some. The sample shows about 2.4 million clones, roughly 93% of them seen only once. The CDR3 contains 16 residues. Germline V gene sequence: CDR1 ENHRY, CDR2 SYGVKD. The ends lost 6 bases at V and 5 bases at J; junction bases unmatched: 12. The table lists this clone with a count of one. Its target is unknown. This TCR was sampled from a man between 18 and 35 years old in good health. Some clones in this sample may be carry-over from other donors' samples. Sequencing was carried out using naive CD4+ T cells from PBMCs. Specified subset: CD45RA+ positively selected. The rearrangement uses TRBV10-3 and TRBJ2-2; the match to TRBD2 covers 7 bases. The CDR3 DNA sequence: TGTGCCATCAGGGACCCGGGCCAGCGGGGAACCGGGGAGCTGTTTTTT. Protein product: CAIRDPGQRGTGELFF.